Shown below are 10 T cell receptor beta chains from a single sample sequenced in a study of shared clonotypes between healthy human individuals. TCRdb keeps only in-frame clones here, not all; method: immunoSEQ multiplex PCR. The sample has about 520,000 clones; around 73% are singletons. Sequencing was done on a sample of PBMCs. All receptors derive from a woman aged 40 to 50 in good health. Some clones in this sample may be carry-over from other donors' samples.

The chain recombines TRBV30 with TRBJ2-7; no definite D call. The DNA end lines up better with TRBJ2-5; the J call may be wrong. The CDR3 spans 14 residues. Germline CDR1 and CDR2: GTSNPN and SVGIG (reference sequence). The CDR3 spells CAWGQNPIGETQYF. In DNA, the CDR3 is TGTGCCTGGGGTCAAAACCCCATAGGAGAGACCCAGTACTTC.

The chain links TRBV5-1 to TRBJ2-1, with TRBD2 matching 12 bases. The length of the CDR3 is 17 residues. Germline CDR1 is SGHRS and CDR2 is YFSETQ. V dropped 4 bases and J dropped 5; count of bases not matched to a gene: 10. CDR3 residues: CASSPLTSGSGNNEQFF. DNA for the CDR3: TGCGCCAGCAGCCCCCTGACTAGCGGGAGTGGAAACAATGAGCAGTTCTTC.

The chain employs TRBV28 and TRBJ1-2, with D uncertain. Germline assignment: CDR1 MDHEN and CDR2 SYDVKM. CDR3 length: 13 residues. Deletions cut 5 bases from V and 10 bases from J, with 17 bases between. The CDR3: CASSTPGLPVYTF. The CDR3 DNA sequence: TGTGCCAGCAGTACGCCCGGCTTGCCGGTCTACACCTTC.

This clone was observed a handful of times. The chain has TRBV28 and TRBJ1-4; D remains unclear. V was cut by 3 bases and J by 8 bases, with 16 bases left in between. This CDR3 contains 15 residues. Germline CDR1 and CDR2: MDHEN and SYDVKM. This chain's CDR3 is CASSFSWAGEEKLFF. DNA for the CDR3: TGTGCCAGCAGTTTTTCTTGGGCTGGGGAAGAAAAACTGTTTTTT.

Turning to this clone: Other DNA sequences in the same sample also yield this CDR3. The chain links TRBV15 to TRBJ2-3; D gene unclear. CDR1 LNHNV and CDR2 YYDKDF come from the germline V gene (reference sequence). The CDR3 spans 14 residues. The V and J ends lost 0 bases and 2 bases respectively, with 6 bases between them. CDR3 sequence: CATSRDRATDTQYF. For the CDR3, the DNA is TGTGCCACCAGCAGAGATAGGGCCACAGATACGCAGTATTTT.

The chain employs TRBV7-2 and TRBJ2-1; tentative D call: TRBD2 (6 bases). CDR3 length: 13 amino acids. The V end was cut by 1 base, the J end by 6 bases, with 7 bases between. CDR1 is SGHTA and CDR2 is FQGNSA in the germline V gene. CDR3 nucleotides: TGTGCCAGCAGCTTAGTACTAGCCAATGAGCAGTTCTTC. It yields the protein CASSLVLANEQFF.

This rearrangement joins TRBV5-1 to TRBJ2-1, with D perhaps matching TRBD2 (6 bases). V lost 0 bases, J lost 3 bases, and 13 bases lay in between. The CDR3 is made up of 16 amino acids. The germline CDR1 and CDR2 sequences are SGHRS and YFSETQ. The CDR3 here is CASSLERSGIYNEQFF. The CDR3, as DNA: TGCGCCAGCAGCTTGGAGCGTAGCGGAATCTACAATGAGCAGTTCTTC.

This chain connects TRBV28 to TRBJ1-5; TRBD1 is a possible D gene (6 bases). CDR1 is MDHEN, CDR2 SYDVKM, per germline. Trimming removed 6 bases at V and 7 bases at J, with 22 bases between. CDR3 size: 16 residues. The CDR3 loop is CASRAAAHTRGQPQHF. DNA for the CDR3: TGTGCCAGCAGAGCTGCGGCCCATACCAGGGGCCAGCCCCAGCATTTT.

V is TRBV6-1 and J is TRBJ2-7; the match to TRBD2 covers 7 bases. V shed 8 bases and J 0 bases; nucleotides not matched to a gene: 10. The CDR3 spans 15 residues. Per the germline V gene, CDR1 is MNHNS and CDR2 is SASEGT. Here the CDR3 DNA reads TGTGCCAGCTCGAGGTCCAGCGGGGACTCCTACGAGCAGTACTTC. It specifies CASSRSSGDSYEQYF.

The rearrangement uses TRBV19 and TRBJ2-7; 13 positions agree with TRBD2. This CDR3 is 15 amino acids long. With V trimmed by 7 bases and J by 2 bases, 5 bases remained unmatched. Germline CDR1 reads LNHDA; CDR2 reads SQIVND (reference sequence). CDR3 DNA sequence: TGTGCCAGTACGCAACTAGCGGGAGGGCCCTACGAGCAGTACTTC. Translating gives CASTQLAGGPYEQYF.